The rows below give T cell receptor beta chains drawn from one sample of a study of blood T cell repertoires in COVID-19. The assay was immunoSEQ multiplex PCR, and TCRdb's table has in-frame clones only and misses some. This table has approximately 140,000 clones, about 88% appearing once. Source material: peripheral blood. Receptors originate from a middle-aged man with active or convalescent COVID-19. Both conserved end residues are part of each CDR3. The order of the fields is clone size, D gene, J gene, V gene, CDR3 DNA, CDR3 protein. The D gene is left open where the match is weak. Clone size appears in some rows only: once, few, many, or a class for an expanded clone.

abundance: NA; d_gene: TRBD2; j_gene: TRBJ2-1; v_gene: TRBV7-3; CDR3nt: TGTGCCAGCAGCTTAATATTAGCGGGGTACAATGAGCAGTTCTTC; CDR3aa: CASSLILAGYNEQFF
abundance: NA; d_gene: NA; j_gene: TRBJ1-2; v_gene: TRBV24-1; CDR3nt: TGTGCCACCAGTGATTCACAGGGAAATGGCTACACCTTC; CDR3aa: CATSDSQGNGYTF
abundance: NA; d_gene: NA; j_gene: TRBJ1-5; v_gene: TRBV28; CDR3nt: TGTGCCAGCATGTTAAGACAGGGCAATCAGCCCCAGCATTTT; CDR3aa: CASMLRQGNQPQHF
abundance: NA; d_gene: NA; j_gene: TRBJ1-4; v_gene: TRBV5-6; CDR3nt: TGTGCCAGCAGCTTGGGGGGAGGCCATAATGAAAAACTGTTTTTT; CDR3aa: CASSLGGGHNEKLFF
abundance: NA; d_gene: NA; j_gene: TRBJ2-7; v_gene: TRBV5-1; CDR3nt: TGCGCCAGCAGCTTGCAGGGAACCTACGAGCAGTACTTC; CDR3aa: CASSLQGTYEQYF
abundance: NA; d_gene: NA; j_gene: TRBJ1-3; v_gene: TRBV28; CDR3nt: TGTGCCAGCAGTATCCCGGGACTCAATTCGGTCGGAAACACCATATATTTT; CDR3aa: CASSIPGLNSVGNTIYF
abundance: NA; d_gene: TRBD1; j_gene: TRBJ1-4; v_gene: TRBV9; CDR3nt: TGTGCCAGCAGCGTACAAGGGACAGGGGTTGAAAAACTGTTTTTT; CDR3aa: CASSVQGTGVEKLFF
abundance: NA; d_gene: NA; j_gene: TRBJ1-2; v_gene: TRBV6-5; CDR3nt: TGTGCCAGCAGTTCTACCTCGGCAGCGTCTTACTATGGCTACACCTTC; CDR3aa: CASSSTSAASYYGYTF
abundance: NA; d_gene: TRBD1; j_gene: TRBJ1-2; v_gene: TRBV7-9; CDR3nt: TGTGCCAGCAGTACCGGGACAGTGATTAACTATGGCTACACCTTC; CDR3aa: CASSTGTVINYGYTF
abundance: NA; d_gene: TRBD2; j_gene: TRBJ2-7; v_gene: TRBV19; CDR3nt: TGTGCCAGTAGTCCCCCCACTAGCGGAGATTACTACGAGCAGTACTTC; CDR3aa: CASSPPTSGDYYEQYF
abundance: NA; d_gene: NA; j_gene: TRBJ2-7; v_gene: TRBV19; CDR3nt: TGTGCCAGTAGTATTGCCCTACCGGGAGCCTACGAGCAGTACTTC; CDR3aa: CASSIALPGAYEQYF
abundance: NA; d_gene: NA; j_gene: TRBJ2-1; v_gene: TRBV5-1; CDR3nt: TGCGCCAGCAGCTTGGCCCGCCGTGAGGATGAGCAGTTCTTC; CDR3aa: CASSLARREDEQFF
abundance: once; d_gene: TRBD2; j_gene: TRBJ2-5; v_gene: TRBV18; CDR3nt: TGTGCCAGCTCACCCTCACGGGAGGCTCGTGAGACCCAGTACTTC; CDR3aa: CASSPSREARETQYF
abundance: NA; d_gene: NA; j_gene: TRBJ1-6; v_gene: TRBV5-1; CDR3nt: TGCGCCAGCAGCCAAGGAGCAGGGGACGGTTCACCCCTCCACTTT; CDR3aa: CASSQGAGDGSPLHF
abundance: NA; d_gene: NA; j_gene: TRBJ2-7; v_gene: TRBV10-3; CDR3nt: TGTGCCATCAGTTCCACACAAACCTACGAGCAGTACTTC; CDR3aa: CAISSTQTYEQYF
abundance: NA; d_gene: NA; j_gene: TRBJ1-5; v_gene: TRBV6-2/TRBV6-3; CDR3nt: TGTGCCAGCAGCCCGGGCGGGGTAGGGAATCAGCCCCAGCATTTT; CDR3aa: CASSPGGVGNQPQHF
abundance: NA; d_gene: TRBD2; j_gene: TRBJ2-3; v_gene: TRBV28; CDR3nt: TGTGCCAGCAGACGGACTAGCGGGAACGCAGATACGCAGTATTTT; CDR3aa: CASRRTSGNADTQYF
abundance: NA; d_gene: TRBD2; j_gene: TRBJ2-7; v_gene: TRBV7-2; CDR3nt: TGTGCCAGCAGCTCAACTCCTGTGCGGGGGTCCTACGAGCAGTACTTC; CDR3aa: CASSSTPVRGSYEQYF
abundance: NA; d_gene: TRBD1; j_gene: TRBJ1-2; v_gene: TRBV25-1; CDR3nt: TGTGCCAGCAGTGTACAGGGGGCGCAGGTGTTTGGCTACACCTTC; CDR3aa: CASSVQGAQVFGYTF
abundance: once; d_gene: TRBD2; j_gene: TRBJ2-1; v_gene: TRBV5-1; CDR3nt: TGCGCCAGCAGCCCAGCGGGAGAATCCTACAATGAGCAGTTCTTC; CDR3aa: CASSPAGESYNEQFF
abundance: NA; d_gene: TRBD2; j_gene: TRBJ2-2; v_gene: TRBV7-9; CDR3nt: TGTGCCAGCAGCTTAGAGAGGACTTCTAGCGGGACTGGGGAGCTGTTTTTT; CDR3aa: CASSLERTSSGTGELFF
abundance: once; d_gene: TRBD1; j_gene: TRBJ2-7; v_gene: TRBV4-2; CDR3nt: TGTGCCAGCAGCCTGGAACAGGGGGCGATTTACGAGCAGTACTTC; CDR3aa: CASSLEQGAIYEQYF
abundance: NA; d_gene: TRBD1; j_gene: TRBJ1-2; v_gene: TRBV28; CDR3nt: TGTGCCAGCAGTCTCGGGACAGCCTCTGGCTATGGCTACACCTTC; CDR3aa: CASSLGTASGYGYTF
abundance: NA; d_gene: NA; j_gene: TRBJ1-4; v_gene: TRBV18; CDR3nt: TGTGCCAGCTCACCCAACCGGGAAAAACTGTTTTTT; CDR3aa: CASSPNREKLFF
abundance: NA; d_gene: TRBD1; j_gene: TRBJ1-2; v_gene: TRBV28; CDR3nt: TGTGCCAGCAGTCTTCCCCGGGGACAGGACGGTGGCTACACCTTC; CDR3aa: CASSLPRGQDGGYTF
abundance: NA; d_gene: TRBD2; j_gene: TRBJ2-3; v_gene: TRBV6-5; CDR3nt: TGTGCCAGCAAGGATTCGGGGAGGGGCACAGATACGCAGTATTTT; CDR3aa: CASKDSGRGTDTQYF
abundance: NA; d_gene: TRBD1; j_gene: TRBJ2-1; v_gene: TRBV18; CDR3nt: TGTGCCAGCTCACCAGTACAGGGGGCGAGGAGTGAGCAGTTCTTC; CDR3aa: CASSPVQGARSEQFF
abundance: few; d_gene: NA; j_gene: TRBJ1-2; v_gene: TRBV18; CDR3nt: TGTGCCAGCTCACCACGGGCAGGATCTAACTATGGCTACACCTTC; CDR3aa: CASSPRAGSNYGYTF
abundance: NA; d_gene: TRBD1; j_gene: TRBJ2-3; v_gene: TRBV29-1; CDR3nt: TGCAGCGTTGTTATGACAGGGAGCCCAGATACGCAGTATTTT; CDR3aa: CSVVMTGSPDTQYF
abundance: NA; d_gene: TRBD1; j_gene: TRBJ2-1; v_gene: TRBV7-9; CDR3nt: TGTGCCAGCAGCCGACAGGGGTCCTACAATGAGCAGTTCTTC; CDR3aa: CASSRQGSYNEQFF
abundance: NA; d_gene: TRBD1; j_gene: TRBJ1-1; v_gene: TRBV7-3; CDR3nt: TGTGCCAGCAGATTACAGGGGGCAGGCGTCACTGAAGCTTTCTTT; CDR3aa: CASRLQGAGVTEAFF
abundance: NA; d_gene: NA; j_gene: TRBJ1-3; v_gene: TRBV28; CDR3nt: TGTGCCACCCAGGTCCCTGGAAACACCATATATTTT; CDR3aa: CATQVPGNTIYF
abundance: NA; d_gene: NA; j_gene: TRBJ1-5; v_gene: TRBV2; CDR3nt: TGTGCCAGTTCCGTTTTACAGGGTAGCAATCAGCCCCAGCATTTT; CDR3aa: CASSVLQGSNQPQHF
abundance: once; d_gene: NA; j_gene: TRBJ2-3; v_gene: TRBV12-3/TRBV12-4; CDR3nt: TGTGCCAGCAGCCCCCGTAACACAGATACGCAGTATTTT; CDR3aa: CASSPRNTDTQYF
abundance: NA; d_gene: TRBD2; j_gene: TRBJ2-2; v_gene: TRBV6-2/TRBV6-3; CDR3nt: TGTGCCAGCAGTTGGTGGGGGGGGAACACCGGGGAGCTGTTTTTT; CDR3aa: CASSWWGGNTGELFF
abundance: NA; d_gene: TRBD2; j_gene: TRBJ2-7; v_gene: TRBV6-1; CDR3nt: TGTGCCAGCAGTGACGGGACTAGCGGGAGAGGCCTCTCCTACGAGCAGTACTTC; CDR3aa: CASSDGTSGRGLSYEQYF
abundance: NA; d_gene: NA; j_gene: TRBJ2-1; v_gene: TRBV28; CDR3nt: TGTGCCAGCAGCCATACTAGCCGGAGCTACAATGAGCAGTTCTTC; CDR3aa: CASSHTSRSYNEQFF
abundance: once; d_gene: NA; j_gene: TRBJ2-7; v_gene: TRBV19; CDR3nt: TGTGCCAGTAGTAGCGGCGTCTCCTACGAGCAGTACTTC; CDR3aa: CASSSGVSYEQYF
abundance: once; d_gene: TRBD1; j_gene: TRBJ1-2; v_gene: TRBV28; CDR3nt: TGTGCCAGCAGTGTCTCAGACAGGGTCGGCTATGGCTACACCTTC; CDR3aa: CASSVSDRVGYGYTF
abundance: NA; d_gene: NA; j_gene: TRBJ1-5; v_gene: TRBV6-5; CDR3nt: TGTGCCAGCAGTTCCTACCGAGCCACCAATCAGCCCCAGCATTTT; CDR3aa: CASSSYRATNQPQHF
abundance: NA; d_gene: TRBD1; j_gene: TRBJ2-7; v_gene: TRBV6-1; CDR3nt: TGTGCCAGCAGTGCCCCATCTGGACAGGGACCCTACGAGCAGTACTTC; CDR3aa: CASSAPSGQGPYEQYF
abundance: NA; d_gene: TRBD1; j_gene: TRBJ2-3; v_gene: TRBV6-4; CDR3nt: TGTGCCAGCAGCCCGACAGGGACCTGGACAGATACGCAGTATTTT; CDR3aa: CASSPTGTWTDTQYF
abundance: NA; d_gene: NA; j_gene: TRBJ2-3; v_gene: TRBV19; CDR3nt: TGTGCCAGTAGGCCTCTAAGCACAGATACGCAGTATTTT; CDR3aa: CASRPLSTDTQYF
abundance: NA; d_gene: NA; j_gene: TRBJ2-2; v_gene: TRBV5-4; CDR3nt: TGTGCCAGCAGCCTTATATACGGGACGAACACCGGGGAGCTGTTTTTT; CDR3aa: CASSLIYGTNTGELFF
abundance: NA; d_gene: TRBD1; j_gene: TRBJ2-1; v_gene: TRBV4-3; CDR3nt: TGCGCCAGCAGCCCGGACGCAGGGACAGGGAACAATGAGCAGTTCTTC; CDR3aa: CASSPDAGTGNNEQFF
abundance: NA; d_gene: TRBD2; j_gene: TRBJ2-1; v_gene: TRBV5-4; CDR3nt: TGTGCCAGCAGCTTGGCGGGCGGGAGGGCCGGATATGAGCAGTTCTTC; CDR3aa: CASSLAGGRAGYEQFF
abundance: NA; d_gene: NA; j_gene: TRBJ1-5; v_gene: TRBV28; CDR3nt: TGTGCCAGCAGCCAGCTAGATAGCAATCAGCCCCAGCATTTT; CDR3aa: CASSQLDSNQPQHF
abundance: NA; d_gene: NA; j_gene: TRBJ1-5; v_gene: TRBV19; CDR3nt: TGTGCCAGTAGTAGCCCCGGCAGGGCGGACAATCAGCCCCAGCATTTT; CDR3aa: CASSSPGRADNQPQHF
abundance: once; d_gene: TRBD2; j_gene: TRBJ2-7; v_gene: TRBV9; CDR3nt: TGTGCCAGCAGCCCTGAACCTAGCGGGTCCTACGAGCAGTACTTC; CDR3aa: CASSPEPSGSYEQYF
abundance: once; d_gene: TRBD1; j_gene: TRBJ1-4; v_gene: TRBV5-8; CDR3nt: TGTGCCAGCAGCCCCGGGACAGGGTATGAAAAACTGTTTTTT; CDR3aa: CASSPGTGYEKLFF
abundance: NA; d_gene: TRBD2; j_gene: TRBJ2-3; v_gene: TRBV19; CDR3nt: TGTGCCAGTAGTAAACGGGGGGACTACACAGATACGCAGTATTTT; CDR3aa: CASSKRGDYTDTQYF